In this sample, the clone carrying this TCR beta chain turned up many times. The antigen remains unidentified. The data derive from a study of T cells in Graves' hyperthyroidism and ophthalmopathy. Researchers took RNA transcripts and amplified the TCR beta CDR3 regions from them. TCR CDR3 regions were first amplified by RT-PCR with HTBI primers. One entry per CDR3 protein, called by TCRdb with MiXCR from the multiplex PCR reads. The table includes approximately 610,000 distinct CDR3 sequences, over 15% detected once. Study results and limitations: Most thyroid clonotypes expanded above 0.001 were also detected in blood.

Exclusion of patients followed from uncontrolled infection, other autoimmune disease, pregnancy or lactation. Orbital computed tomography and thyroid ultrasound, together with serum TRAb and thyroxine and clinical symptoms, were used for diagnoses. In germline, CDR1 is KGHSH, CDR2 LQKENI. V lost 5 bases, J lost 1 base, and 12 bases lay in between. The CDR3 sequence is 15 residues long. The chain joins TRBV18 to TRBJ2-1; D perhaps matches TRBD2 (7 bases). The sample consisted of blood. The receptor's source is a woman in her late teens or twenties with Graves' hyperthyroidism. CDR3 region: CASSGGGRSYNEQFF. In DNA, the CDR3 is TGTGCCAGCTCAGGCGGGGGCCGGTCCTACAATGAGCAGTTCTTC. Together with reference TRBV18 and TRBJ2-1, the CDR3 gives the full variable domain: NAGVMQNPRHLVRRRGQEARLRCSPMKGHSHVYWYRQLPEEGLKFMVYLQKENIIDESGMPKERFSAEFPKEGPSILRIQQVVRGDSAAYFCASSGGGRSYNEQFFGPGTRLTVL.